This note documents a single T cell receptor (beta chain) sequence. CDR3 length: 13 residues. Germline V gives CDR1 PRHDT, CDR2 FYEKMQ (reference sequence). V lost 5 bases and J lost 5, with 12 bases in between. The sample belongs to a study of beta chain features in type 1 diabetes. Every isolated RNA sample was fully reverse transcribed, so sequencing captured expressed TCRB transcripts. Clones were read by immunoSEQ multiplex PCR, and TCRdb kept only the in-frame ones, dropping some. The table lists 900,000 or so clones, 17% of them singletons, with about 0.02% in the top ten. The TCR was taken from a woman aged 18-29 years in good health. Sequences were obtained from naive CD4+ T cells from blood. This chain links TRBV13 with TRBJ1-2, with D maybe TRBD1 (6 bases). The CDR3 loop is CASSVDSRYGYTF. CDR3 coding DNA: TGTGCCAGCAGCGTGGACAGTCGTTATGGCTACACCTTC.